This T cell receptor (beta chain) originates from a study of cytomegalovirus exposure and HLA in healthy donors. The PCR contained 60 Vbeta and 13 Jbeta primers. The protocol was immunoSEQ multiplex PCR, while the TCRdb copy is restricted to in-frame clones and leaves out a portion. The data contain about 100,000 clones, roughly 72% of them singletons. The V gene lost 4 bases and the J gene lost 1 base, with 10 bases spanning the gap. CDR3 length equals 15 residues. Looked up from germline, CDR1 is MNHEY and CDR2 is SMNVEV (reference sequence). This sequence joins TRBV27 and TRBJ2-2; D perhaps matches TRBD2 (6 bases). Sequencing used PBMCs. The clonotype was recovered from a man aged 25-45 years in good health and CMV-seronegative. The CDR3, as DNA: TGTGCCAGCAGTTCGCGGGACTTGAACACCGGGGAGCTGTTTTTT. Its translation is CASSSRDLNTGELFF.